Listed here are 28 T cell receptor beta chains from one sample, sequenced in a study of shared clonotypes between healthy human individuals. Only in-frame clones appear in the TCRdb table, and some are missing; sequencing was by immunoSEQ multiplex PCR. The sample records about 2 million clones, approximately 95% being singletons. Naivety among CD8 cells was defined by CD45RO negativity and positive CCR7 selection, thereby excluding terminally differentiated effector memory CD45RA+ cells. Sequencing was performed on naive CD8+ T cells sorted from blood. The origin of the receptors is a man younger than 30 in good health.

With respect to this clone: Other DNA sequences of this sample code for an identical CDR3. The chain joins TRBV6-5 to TRBJ1-6; D call uncertain. The germline gives CDR1 MNHEY, CDR2 SVGAGI. Trimming took off 0 bases at V and 6 bases at J, with 6 bases between the two ends. The CDR3 has 14 residues. The CDR3 sequence: CASSYSGGNSPLHF. CDR3 coding DNA: TGTGCCAGCAGTTACTCGGGAGGTAATTCACCCCTCCACTTT.

The rearrangement uses TRBV25-1 and TRBJ2-2; 7 bases agree with TRBD1. The CDR3 covers 12 residues. Per the germline V gene, CDR1 is MGHDK and CDR2 is SYGVNS. V lost 6 bases, J lost 7 bases, and 2 bases stayed unmatched. The CDR3: CASRTGVGELFF. The CDR3 bases are TGTGCCAGCAGAACAGGGGTCGGGGAGCTGTTTTTT.

V gene TRBV5-4 combines with J gene TRBJ2-7; tentatively, D is TRBD1 or TRBD2 (6 bases each). This CDR3 region has 13 residues. Trimming left V 7 bases short and J 5 bases short, with 16 bases between. The germline V gene encodes CDR1 SGHNT and CDR2 YYREEE (reference sequence). The CDR3 sequence is CASRVRGVDEQYF. In DNA form, the CDR3 reads TGTGCCAGCCGGGTAAGGGGGGTCGACGAGCAGTACTTC.

The chain is built from TRBV19 and TRBJ1-5; a possible D gene is TRBD1 (6 bases). CDR3 length: 15 residues. The germline V and J ends were trimmed by 8 bases and 7 bases, with 21 bases remaining between them. CDR1 is LNHDA and CDR2 is SQIVND in the germline V gene (reference sequence). The CDR3 loop is CASETAGGFGQPQHF. The CDR3 bases are TGTGCCAGTGAAACAGCCGGGGGCTTTGGCCAGCCCCAGCATTTT.

V usage is TRBV5-4 and J usage is TRBJ2-5; 7 nucleotides agree with TRBD1. The CDR3 is 17 amino acids. J was trimmed by 5 bases and V by 1 base; bases with no gene match: 14. Germline loops: CDR1 SGHNT, CDR2 YYREEE (reference sequence). The CDR3 reads CASSLKGASPWSETQYF. CDR3 sequence (DNA): TGTGCCAGCAGCTTGAAGGGGGCTAGTCCTTGGTCCGAGACCCAGTACTTC.

Regarding this clone: The sample contains more than one DNA sequence encoding this CDR3. The chain uses TRBV11-2 and TRBJ2-7, with D hard to call. The germline gives CDR1 SGHAT, CDR2 FQNNGV. V was cut by 4 bases and J by 3 bases, with 7 bases left in between. This CDR3 spans 12 amino acids. CDR3 in amino acids: CASSYADYEQYF. The CDR3, as DNA: TGTGCCAGCAGCTACGCAGACTACGAGCAGTACTTC.

The V call is TRBV6-5, the J call TRBJ2-5; D gene uncertain. Looked up from germline, CDR1 is MNHEY and CDR2 is SVGAGI. The CDR3 runs to 13 residues. Trimming stripped 4 bases from V and 4 bases from J, with 10 bases between. The CDR3 bases are TGTGCCAGCAGTTCCGACTTCCGAGAGACCCAGTACTTC. Translating gives CASSSDFRETQYF.

The rearrangement joins TRBV2 to TRBJ2-7, with TRBD1 matching over 12 bases. Unmatched junction bases numbered 4, after V lost 0 bases and J lost 4 bases. Germline CDR1 and CDR2: SNHLY and FYNNEI. This CDR3 has 16 amino acids. The CDR3 protein is CASSEARDRGRYEQYF. In DNA form, the CDR3 reads TGTGCCAGCAGTGAAGCTCGGGACAGGGGGCGGTACGAGCAGTACTTC.

The gene calls are TRBV27 and TRBJ2-3, with 7 bases that match TRBD1. Unmatched junction bases numbered 7, after V lost 5 bases and J lost 2 bases. CDR3 length: 15 residues. Germline values: CDR1 MNHEY, CDR2 SMNVEV (reference sequence). The CDR3, as DNA: TGTGCCAGCAGTGCCCGGGACAGCCACACAGATACGCAGTATTTT. Residues: CASSARDSHTDTQYF.

The rearrangement joins TRBV27 to TRBJ2-7; D remains unclear. Germline V gene data show CDR1 as MNHEY and CDR2 as SMNVEV (reference sequence). The CDR3 totals 13 residues. The V gene lost 5 bases and the J gene lost 0 bases, with 8 bases spanning the gap. The CDR3 region is CASSVSLSYEQYF. The CDR3 DNA reads TGTGCCAGCAGTGTGTCCCTCTCCTACGAGCAGTACTTC.

The chain recombines TRBV6-5 with TRBJ2-7; 7 nucleotides agree with TRBD1. CDR3 length: 15 residues. The V segment lost 2 bases and the J segment 0 bases; nucleotides outside the gene matches: 4. Germline CDR1 is MNHEY and CDR2 is SVGAGI. In DNA form, the CDR3 reads TGTGCCAGCAGTTACGACAGGGCGAGCTCCTACGAGCAGTACTTC. Its protein product is CASSYDRASSYEQYF.

This clone was recorded once. The chain links TRBV4-1 to TRBJ2-7, with TRBD2 as a possible D gene (5 bases). Trimming took off 1 base at V and 3 bases at J, with 10 bases between the two ends. The CDR3 has 14 amino acids. Germline lookup yields CDR1 MGHRA and CDR2 YSYEKL. Here the CDR3 reads CASSQVNSDYEQYF. The CDR3, as DNA: TGCGCCAGCAGCCAAGTTAATAGCGACTACGAGCAGTACTTC.

CDR3 sequence (DNA): TGTGCCAGCAGCCCCCCGGGACTGCTCCAAGAGACCCAGTACTTC. Its translation: CASSPPGLLQETQYF. V gene TRBV7-9 combines with J gene TRBJ2-5; a possible D gene is TRBD2 (6 bases). Germline V gives CDR1 SEHNR, CDR2 FQNEAQ (reference sequence). The CDR3 totals 15 residues. The ends were cut back, 5 bases at V and 1 base at J, with 14 bases in the middle.

This chain joins TRBV5-6 and TRBJ2-7; D is undetermined. V lost 0 bases to trimming and J lost 5 bases, with 12 bases between them. The CDR3 consists of 14 residues. Germline-derived CDR1 and CDR2 are SGHDT and YYEEEE. The CDR3 sequence is CASSLASVLDEQYF. DNA for the CDR3: TGTGCCAGCAGCTTGGCCTCGGTGCTGGACGAGCAGTACTTC.

The chain couples TRBV15 to TRBJ2-5; 7 bases match TRBD2. Trimming removed 5 bases from V and 5 bases from J; junction bases left unmatched: 14. Germline loops: CDR1 LNHNV, CDR2 YYDKDF (reference sequence). The CDR3 runs to 16 residues. The DNA for the CDR3 is TGTGCCACCAGCCCGGGGGGAGGGAGCAATAGGGAGACCCAGTACTTC. Protein: CATSPGGGSNRETQYF. Drawing the rest from reference TRBV15 and TRBJ2-5, the complete variable domain is DAMVIQNPRYQVTQFGKPVTLSCSQTLNHNVMYWYQQKSSQAPKLLFHYYDKDFNNEADTPDNFQSRRPNTSFCFLDIRSPGLGDTAMYLCATSPGGGSNRETQYFGPGTRLLVL.

This clone was detected once. The rearrangement joins TRBV6-4 to TRBJ2-3; D ambiguous. The V end lost 4 bases, the J end lost 3 bases, and 14 bases lay between the germline ends. Germline V gene data show CDR1 as MRHNA and CDR2 as SNTAGT. The CDR3 has 15 residues. The DNA for the CDR3 is TGTGCCAGCAGTGCTCGGCGGCCCAAGACAGATACGCAGTATTTT. This gives the protein CASSARRPKTDTQYF.

The rearrangement uses TRBV5-4 and TRBJ2-2, with TRBD1 identical over 11 bases. Germline V lookup: CDR1 SGHNT, CDR2 YYREEE (reference sequence). There are 17 residues in the CDR3. Trimming removed 4 bases from V and 6 bases from J; junction bases left unmatched: 11. The CDR3 sequence is CASSPSQDRGLAGELFF. CDR3 sequence (DNA): TGTGCCAGCAGCCCATCCCAGGACAGGGGGCTAGCCGGGGAGCTGTTTTTT.

The chain's CDR3 is CASSSFLGGTLGYTF. In DNA, the CDR3 is TGTGCCAGCAGCTCTTTCCTGGGGGGAACTCTGGGCTACACCTTC. This chain uses TRBV7-2 with TRBJ1-2; perhaps TRBD1 as D (5 bases). This CDR3 comprises 15 residues. V lost 4 bases, J lost 8 bases, and 20 bases lay in between. Germline CDR1 reads SGHTA; CDR2 reads FQGNSA.

This chain joins TRBV11-2 and TRBJ2-7; D not certain. CDR3 length equals 15 residues. Between the trimmed V and J ends, which lost 1 base and 0 bases, there was a span of 10 bases. Germline loops: CDR1 SGHAT, CDR2 FQNNGV. DNA of the CDR3: TGTGCCAGCAGCTTAGGAGGTTCTCACTCCTACGAGCAGTACTTC. It encodes CASSLGGSHSYEQYF.

V and J are TRBV7-9 and TRBJ2-2; 9 bases are shared with TRBD2. From germline, CDR1 is SEHNR and CDR2 FQNEAQ (reference sequence). The CDR3 loop spans 15 amino acids. V trimming: 5 bases; J trimming: 6 bases; junction bases outside the gene matches: 7. CDR3 coding DNA: TGTGCCAGCAGCCACGGGACTAGCAGTCCCGGGGAGCTGTTTTTT. Its translation: CASSHGTSSPGELFF.

The rearrangement joins TRBV4-1 to TRBJ2-2; a weak D match, TRBD2 (6 bases). Germline CDR1 MGHRA, CDR2 YSYEKL. Trimming removed 5 bases from V and 3 bases from J, with 22 bases in between. The CDR3 consists of 18 residues. CDR3 protein: CASSYRPSAGPYTGELFF. The CDR3 DNA sequence: TGCGCCAGCAGCTACCGGCCTAGCGCAGGTCCTTACACCGGGGAGCTGTTTTTT.

This chain links TRBV5-1 with TRBJ2-3; a weak D match, TRBD1 (5 bases). This CDR3 has 15 amino acids. Looked up from germline, CDR1 is SGHRS and CDR2 is YFSETQ. V was cut by 0 bases and J by 0 bases, with 8 bases left in between. CDR3 DNA: TGCGCCAGCAGCTTGGAACAGGCTAGCACAGATACGCAGTATTTT. Its translation is CASSLEQASTDTQYF.

The chain couples TRBV27 to TRBJ1-6; 8 bases are a match to TRBD1. The length of the CDR3 is 15 residues. The junction had 5 bases not matched to a gene; V was cut back by 2 bases and J by 8 bases. Germline V CDR1 and CDR2: MNHEY, SMNVEV (reference sequence). CDR3 nucleotides: TGTGCCAGCAGTTTAACACCAGGGGGCGATTCACCCCTCCACTTT. This sequence encodes CASSLTPGGDSPLHF.

The chain carries TRBV10-3 and TRBJ2-7, with 8 bases identical to TRBD2. The V gene's germline CDR1 is ENHRY and CDR2 SYGVKD. After removal of 3 bases from V and 4 bases from J, the junction contained 5 bases not matched to a gene. CDR3 length: 14 residues. The CDR3 bases are TGTGCCATCAGTGACCCCGGGAGGGCGTACGAGCAGTACTTC. Its translation: CAISDPGRAYEQYF.

The chain has TRBV6-1 and TRBJ2-1, with D perhaps matching TRBD2 (6 bases). In germline, CDR1 is MNHNS, CDR2 SASEGT. The CDR3 is 15 amino acids. V gave up 2 bases and J gave up 8 bases, with 16 bases separating them. The DNA of the CDR3 is TGTGCCAGCAGTGAATCTGGGGGGTGGTTAGATGAGCAGTTCTTC. This gives the protein CASSESGGWLDEQFF.

The genes are TRBV2 and TRBJ2-7; tentative D call: TRBD2 (5 bases). The CDR3 spans 13 residues. CDR1 is SNHLY and CDR2 is FYNNEI in the germline V gene. V was shortened by 0 bases and J by 11 bases, with 14 bases between the two germline ends. The CDR3 bases are TGTGCCAGCAGTGAAGCAGGGATTAGCGTGAAGTACTTC. Encoded protein: CASSEAGISVKYF.

For this clone: The sample holds other DNA sequences that translate to the same CDR3. V and J are TRBV9 and TRBJ2-3, with a weak D call TRBD2 (7 bases). CDR1 SGDLS and CDR2 YYNGEE come from the germline V gene. V lost 0 bases to trimming and J lost 4 bases, with 9 bases between them. The CDR3 sequence is 14 residues long. CDR3 coding DNA: TGTGCCAGCAGCGTAGTAGGGGGGGCAGATACGCAGTATTTT. This translates into CASSVVGGADTQYF.

Here the CDR3 DNA reads TGTGCCAGCAGCGTAGGGGGACTGAACTCTGGAAACACCATATATTTT. Encoded protein: CASSVGGLNSGNTIYF. The chain couples TRBV9 to TRBJ1-3; D possibly corresponds to TRBD1 (5 bases). There are 16 residues in the CDR3. Between the trimmed V and J ends, which lost 0 bases and 0 bases, there was a span of 10 bases. The germline CDR1 and CDR2 sequences are SGDLS and YYNGEE.